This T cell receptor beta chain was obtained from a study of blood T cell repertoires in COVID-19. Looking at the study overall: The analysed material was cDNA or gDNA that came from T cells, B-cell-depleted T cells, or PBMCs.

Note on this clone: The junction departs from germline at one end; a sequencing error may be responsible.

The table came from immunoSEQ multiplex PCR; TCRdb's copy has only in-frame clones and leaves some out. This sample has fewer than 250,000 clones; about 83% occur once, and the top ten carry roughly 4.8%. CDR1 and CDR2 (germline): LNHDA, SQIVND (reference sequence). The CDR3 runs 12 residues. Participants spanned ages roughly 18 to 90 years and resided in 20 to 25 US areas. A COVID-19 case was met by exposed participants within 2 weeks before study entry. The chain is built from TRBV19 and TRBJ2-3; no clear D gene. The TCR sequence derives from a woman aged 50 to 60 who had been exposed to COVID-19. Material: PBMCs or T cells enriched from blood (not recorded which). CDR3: CVSSADSDTQYF. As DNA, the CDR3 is TGTGTCAGTAGTGCCGACTCGGATACGCAGTATTTT.